This T cell receptor beta chain was documented in a study of blood T cell repertoires in COVID-19. Across the whole study: T cells, B-cell-depleted T cells, or PBMCs provided the cDNA or gDNA that served as material.

V lost 5 bases to trimming and J lost 11 bases, with 12 bases between them. The CDR3 consists of 11 residues. Germline lookup yields CDR1 MDHEN and CDR2 SYDVKM. Participant-given clinical history determined each cohort assignment. Exposed study participants had met a COVID-19 case within 2 weeks before entry. Original processing notes: It was from reference gene primer amplification that nucleated cell counts were estimated. Method: immunoSEQ multiplex PCR; TCRdb's copy keeps in-frame clones and lacks some. The V and J calls and the clone size are those of that table, but D and trimming were determined from the DNA. The sample lists a few hundred thousand clones, approximately 84% seen once, with about 7% in the top ten.

Sequencing was done on a sample of PBMCs or T cells enriched from blood (not recorded which). The receptor was derived from a woman aged 45-65 years who had been exposed to COVID-19. The J gene is TRBJ1-1, the V gene TRBV28; D not resolved. CDR3 bases: TGTGCCAGCAGTCTAGGACTCGGGGCTTTCTTT. It yields the protein CASSLGLGAFF.